This TCR beta chain was retrieved from a study of shared clonotypes between healthy human individuals. Study outcomes and limitations: Owing to a small donor count, the genetic and exposure-history diversity represented was limited.

CD8 cells regarded as naive lacked CD45RO, were positively chosen for CCR7, and omitted terminally differentiated effector memory CD45RA+ cells. The material for each subset, its genomic DNA, was split evenly across several immunoSEQ plates. Method: immunoSEQ multiplex PCR; TCRdb's copy keeps in-frame clones and lacks some. The data contain some 2.1 million clones, just under 95% of them singletons. This CDR3 is 15 amino acids long. V lost 3 bases to trimming and J lost 6 bases; unmatched junction nucleotides: 10. Germline CDR1 is LGHNA and CDR2 is YSLEER. About this clone itself: The antigen is unknown.

The V call is TRBV4-3, the J call TRBJ2-7; 8 bases agree with TRBD2. What was sequenced was naive CD8+ T cells from PBMCs. This TCR derives from a man younger than 35 in good health. Some clones in this sample may be carry-over from other donors' samples. In DNA, the CDR3 is TGCGCCAGCAGCCAGAGTAGCGGGGTGGGACGCGAGCAGTACTTC. Amino acid sequence: CASSQSSGVGREQYF.